The 15 T cell receptor beta chains reported below all come from one sample, sequenced in a study of cytomegalovirus exposure and HLA in healthy donors. The PCR was carried out with 60 Vbeta primers and 13 Jbeta primers. Measured with immunoSEQ multiplex PCR; TCRdb has only the in-frame clones, and not every one. This listing includes about 67,000 clones. Sequenced material: PBMCs. The receptors here all came from a man younger than 45 in good health and CMV-seropositive.

V and J are TRBV29-1 and TRBJ1-1, with a possible D match to TRBD1 (6 bases). Germline V lookup: CDR1 SQVTM, CDR2 ANQGSEA. Trimming took 7 bases from V and 0 from J, leaving 12 bases between them. CDR3 size: 13 residues. This CDR3 is CSAGQPLNTEAFF. The DNA for the CDR3 is TGCAGCGCCGGACAGCCACTGAACACTGAAGCTTTCTTT.

The chain combines TRBV30 with TRBJ1-4; no firm D call. CDR1 and CDR2 (germline): GTSNPN, SVGIG (reference sequence). Trimming removed 2 bases from V and 6 bases from J, with 10 bases in between. The CDR3 is made up of 13 amino acids. The CDR3 sequence: CAWSNGNDEKLFF. The CDR3 bases are TGTGCCTGGAGTAACGGGAACGATGAAAAACTGTTTTTT. The full variable domain, in which reference TRBV30 and TRBJ1-4 provide the parts outside the CDR3, is SQTIHQWPATLVQPVGSPLSLECTVEGTSNPNLYWYRQAAGRGLQLLFYSVGIGQISSEVPQNLSASRPQDRQFILSSKKLLLSDSGFYLCAWSNGNDEKLFFGSGTQLSVL.

This rearrangement joins TRBV15 to TRBJ1-4; no reliable D call. V lost 4 bases, J lost 5 bases, and 8 bases lay in between. Germline loops: CDR1 LNHNV, CDR2 YYDKDF (reference sequence). CDR3 size: 13 residues. CDR3 nucleotide sequence: TGTGCCACCAGCAAACAGACAAATGAAAAACTGTTTTTT. It encodes CATSKQTNEKLFF.

V is TRBV5-4 and J is TRBJ1-2; 9 bases line up with TRBD1. Germline V gives CDR1 SGHNT, CDR2 YYREEE (reference sequence). Unmatched junction bases numbered 8, after V lost 4 bases and J lost 4 bases. The CDR3 is 15 residues long. This CDR3 reads CASSLWDRDSYGYTF. Written as DNA, the CDR3 is TGTGCCAGCAGCCTCTGGGACAGGGACTCCTATGGCTACACCTTC.

This chain connects TRBV9 to TRBJ2-1, with TRBD2 identical over 10 bases. This CDR3 is 17 amino acids long. CDR1 SGDLS and CDR2 YYNGEE come from the germline V gene. With V trimmed by 2 bases and J by 2 bases, 7 bases remained unmatched. CDR3 region: CASSVNLAGVTYNEQFF. As DNA, the CDR3 is TGTGCCAGCAGCGTCAACCTAGCGGGGGTGACCTACAATGAGCAGTTCTTC.

J is TRBJ2-7 and V is TRBV5-4, with 7 bases fitting TRBD1. The CDR3 has 13 residues. The V gene end was trimmed by 4 bases and the J gene end by 2 bases; junction bases not matched to a gene: 3. Germline CDR1 reads SGHNT; CDR2 reads YYREEE (reference sequence). The CDR3 DNA sequence: TGTGCCAGCAGCCGGGGACAGACCTACGAGCAGTACTTC. Translating it yields CASSRGQTYEQYF.

About this clone: One end of the junction does not line up with germline, which may come from a read error. The chain couples TRBV7-8 to TRBJ1-5; tentative D call: TRBD1 (6 bases). CDR3 size: 15 residues. Germline CDR1 is SGHVS and CDR2 is FQNEAQ. The CDR3 region has the DNA TGTGCCAGCAGCTTCCGGGACACGGCTTATCAGCACCAGCATTTT. Its translation is CASSFRDTAYQHQHF.

The chain uses TRBV4-2 and TRBJ2-3; the D gene is possibly TRBD2 (5 bases). The CDR3 extends over 14 amino acids. CDR1 and CDR2 (germline): LGHNA, YNFKEQ. Trimming shortened V by 0 bases and J by 4 bases, and 8 bases separated the two germline ends. The CDR3, as DNA: TGTGCCAGCAGCCAAGATCGGGGTCCAGATACGCAGTATTTT. It codes for CASSQDRGPDTQYF.

The gene calls are TRBV30 and TRBJ1-1; 7 bases map to TRBD1. CDR1 GTSNPN and CDR2 SVGIG come from the germline V gene (reference sequence). With V trimmed by 1 base and J by 1 base, 6 bases remained unmatched. The CDR3 loop spans 15 amino acids. The CDR3 loop is CAWSGQGGGNTEAFF. CDR3 nucleotides: TGTGCCTGGAGTGGGCAGGGGGGTGGGAACACTGAAGCTTTCTTT.

The rearrangement uses TRBV4-1 and TRBJ2-1, with 9 bases aligning to TRBD2. Germline lookup yields CDR1 MGHRA and CDR2 YSYEKL. V trimming: 0 bases; J trimming: 9 bases; junction bases outside the gene matches: 15. The CDR3 loop spans 18 amino acids. CDR3 loop: CASSQDASAGGPVSEQFF. The CDR3, as DNA: TGCGCCAGCAGCCAAGATGCTTCCGCGGGAGGGCCGGTGAGTGAGCAGTTCTTC.

The chain uses TRBV11-3 and TRBJ2-7; 9 bases are shared with TRBD2. V lost 1 base, J lost 3 bases, and 7 bases stayed unmatched. This CDR3 spans 16 amino acids. The germline V gene has CDR1 SGHNT and CDR2 YENEEA. The CDR3 sequence is CASSLGEASGDYEQYF. The CDR3 DNA sequence: TGTGCCAGCAGCTTAGGGGAGGCTAGCGGGGACTACGAGCAGTACTTC.

The chain links TRBV27 to TRBJ1-6; no reliable D call. Per the germline V gene, CDR1 is MNHEY and CDR2 is SMNVEV (reference sequence). Trimming took off 5 bases at V and 0 bases at J, with 5 bases between the two ends. This CDR3 has 14 amino acids. CDR3 bases: TGTGCCAGCAGTGAGAGCTCCTATAATTCACCCCTCCACTTT. Translated, it gives CASSESSYNSPLHF.

The CDR3: CASSYSLKDRGIQYF. The CDR3 DNA reads TGTGCCAGCAGTTACTCGCTCAAGGACAGGGGCATTCAGTACTTC. V gene TRBV6-5 combines with J gene TRBJ2-4, with TRBD1 identical over 9 bases. This CDR3 is built from 15 residues. Germline V gives CDR1 MNHEY, CDR2 SVGAGI. Trimming at V came to 0 bases and at J to 9 bases, leaving 6 bases not matched to a gene.

The chain combines TRBV27 with TRBJ1-1, with D perhaps matching TRBD1 (5 bases). Between the trimmed V and J ends, which lost 2 bases and 2 bases, there was a span of 21 bases. CDR3 length: 18 residues. Per the germline V gene, CDR1 is MNHEY and CDR2 is SMNVEV (reference sequence). This chain's CDR3 is CASSLVYRSRGYNTEAFF. CDR3 DNA sequence: TGTGCCAGCAGTTTAGTGTACCGGTCTCGGGGGTACAACACTGAAGCTTTCTTT.

The chain uses TRBV2 and TRBJ1-2, with TRBD1 identical over 7 bases. Germline V lookup: CDR1 SNHLY, CDR2 FYNNEI. V was clipped by 4 bases and J by 8 bases; unmatched bases: 7. This CDR3 region has 13 residues. CDR3 residues: CASSVAGGNGYTF. CDR3 DNA: TGTGCCAGCAGTGTGGCAGGGGGTAACGGCTACACCTTC.